The entry below describes one TCR beta chain. This receptor's antigen is unknown. Nothing much larger sits one base from this clone, and base qualities are not available. A second Seattle source provided samples from volunteer blood donors who had recovered from COVID-19. Whole blood was collected in K2EDTA tubes by collaborating institutions according to the institutions' own protocols. For TCRbeta analysis, collaborator samples were shipped as frozen whole blood, as isolated PBMCs, or as DNA extracted from either sample type. This record belongs to a study of blood T cell repertoires in COVID-19 (dated by TCRdb to 2018 to 2021). Context from the whole study: Samples covering the acute and convalescent phases of COVID-19 were provided by collaborators in the United States, Italy and Spain. The repertoires were released in a freely available public database meant as a resource for research on the immune response to SARS-CoV-2. A de-identified subject ID, COVID-19 status, age in years and sex were almost always included in the sample metadata. The dataset comprised deeply sampled blood TCRbeta repertoires from subjects exposed to, actively infected with, or recovered from COVID-19. HLA class I and class II types, where available, came from metadata supplied by the sample provider rather than from assay-based typing. Samples came from the ongoing ImmuneRACE study (first 160 participants) plus 1,254 subjects from 6 global collaborators. The material from the prospective study consisted of cDNA or gDNA derived from T cells, B-cell-depleted T cells, or PBMCs.

The CDR3 has 15 amino acids, counting the end cysteine and phenylalanine. Of the read, only the CDR3 DNA is kept; its 45 bases are in frame from base 1. Via the germline V gene, CDR1 is MNHEY and CDR2 SVGAGI. V and J are trimmed by 7 bases and 3 bases, and the gene matches miss 6 bases of the junction. On the study overall, not on this receptor specifically: Clinical and demographic metadata were provided uncurated, with the amount varying by source and participant.

The immunoSEQ Assay, a bias-controlled multiplex PCR, was used to amplify TCRbeta CDR3 regions from genomic DNA. In the original analysis: The number of nucleated cells in each sample was estimated from the amplification of reference gene primers within the assay. To quantify the absolute abundance of each unique TCRbeta CDR3 rearrangement, sequence reads were collapsed and filtered. For each sample, productive Simpson clonality was calculated as the square root of Simpson's diversity index over productive rearrangements. The table was pulled from immuneACCESS by TCRdb, which kept in-frame rearrangements only. Such tables lose some clones; where checked, under half of the loss comes from unresolved V genes, and the rest has no known cause. The DNA was the basis for D and trimming; V, J and clone size are from that table. Present in this sample are 170,000 or so clones, just under 90% of which were seen just once. The ten largest clonotypes hold approximately 0.93% of the sample.

Material: peripheral blood. The clonotype comes from a woman aged 18-35 years who had recovered from COVID-19. The chain links TRBV6-5 with TRBJ1-5, with 10 central nucleotides matching TRBD1. The DNA is TGTGCCAGCACCTCGACAGGGGGCGTCAATCAGCCCCAGCATTTT. It codes for CASTSTGGVNQPQHF.